These T cell receptor beta chains were read from a single sample in a study of regulatory T cells in long-lasting Graves disease. TCRdb redid the calling of the multiplex PCR reads with MiXCR, one entry per CDR3 protein. Here the sample spans about 660,000 distinct CDR3 sequences, 25% to 35% being singletons. Sequences were derived from peripheral blood mononuclear cells (PBMCs), sampled when the disease was refractory, from a patient treated with antithyroid drugs. The receptor source for this set is a female donor with Graves disease. CDR3s include the opening cysteine and the closing phenylalanine or tryptophan. A D gene is named only where the DNA matches it firmly. Size tells how often a clone was seen (once, few, many) or the class of an expanded clone, and some rows leave it out.

TRBV5-1	-	TRBJ1-2	TRBD1	CASSSFRDRGTYNGYTF	TGCGCCAGCAGCAGCTTCCGGGACAGGGGAACATATAATGGCTACACCTTC
TRBV6-1	few	TRBJ2-7	TRBD2	CASSELSGNAGEQYF	TGTGCCAGCAGTGAATTGAGCGGGAATGCAGGCGAGCAGTACTTC
TRBV20-1	-	TRBJ2-3	TRBD2	CSAPPTSMGTDTQYF	TGCAGTGCTCCCCCGACTAGCATGGGCACAGATACGCAGTATTTT
TRBV29-1	-	TRBJ2-7	TRBD1	CSVSRGRLYEQYF	TGCAGCGTCTCCAGGGGGAGACTCTACGAGCAGTACTTC
TRBV6-1	-	TRBJ2-5	-	CASSEIPGAETQYF	TGTGCCAGCAGTGAAATCCCAGGGGCGGAGACCCAGTACTTC
TRBV28	few	TRBJ2-7	TRBD2	CASSESGLASYEQYF	TGTGCCAGCAGTGAATCTGGACTAGCGAGTTACGAGCAGTACTTC
TRBV28	many	TRBJ2-7	-	CASSLKAYEQYF	TGTGCCAGCAGTTTAAAGGCCTACGAGCAGTACTTC
TRBV27	-	TRBJ1-4	-	CASSLKRTVNEKLFF	TGTGCCAGCAGTTTAAAACGGACAGTTAATGAAAAACTGTTTTTT
TRBV2	-	TRBJ1-3	-	CASSEYRASSGNTIYF	TGTGCCAGCAGTGAATACAGGGCCAGCTCTGGAAACACCATATATTTT
TRBV6-5	-	TRBJ1-1	-	CASSYSSGGLKAFF	TGTGCCAGCAGTTACTCGTCCGGGGGGCTTAAAGCTTTCTTT
TRBV3-1	few	TRBJ2-2	TRBD2	CASSQRGRDGELFF	TGTGCCAGCAGCCAACGCGGGAGGGACGGGGAGCTGTTTTTT
TRBV18	-	TRBJ1-2	-	CASSPPPAPHGYTF	TGTGCCAGCTCACCCCCTCCGGCCCCTCATGGCTACACCTTC
TRBV12-3/TRBV12-4	-	TRBJ1-2	-	CASSFNREASGYTF	TGTGCCAGCAGTTTTAACAGGGAGGCAAGTGGCTACACCTTC
TRBV2	-	TRBJ2-7	-	CASSVGAPRNEQYF	TGTGCCAGCAGTGTTGGGGCCCCTCGGAACGAGCAGTACTTC
TRBV10-2	-	TRBJ2-7	-	CASRETGEGYEQYF	TGCGCCAGCAGAGAGACAGGGGAGGGTTACGAGCAGTACTTC
TRBV11-2	-	TRBJ1-1	TRBD1	CASSSPQGLRDTEAFF	TGTGCCAGCAGCTCACCACAGGGGCTCCGGGACACTGAAGCTTTCTTT
TRBV5-6	-	TRBJ2-5	TRBD1	CASSWGGQGRETQYF	TGTGCCAGCAGCTGGGGCGGACAGGGAAGAGAGACCCAGTACTTC
TRBV10-3	-	TRBJ2-5	-	CAISEASDTQETQYF	TGTGCCATCAGTGAGGCTAGCGACACCCAAGAGACCCAGTACTTC
TRBV20-1	-	TRBJ2-5	TRBD2	CSARDPLAGGAETQSF	TGCAGTGCTAGAGACCCGTTAGCGGGAGGCGCGGAGACCCAGTCCTTC
TRBV27	-	TRBJ2-7	TRBD2	CASSLSRVGRAGEQYF	TGTGCCAGCAGTTTATCGCGGGTCGGGAGGGCCGGTGAGCAGTACTTC
TRBV6-4	few	TRBJ1-1	-	CASKMGQMNTEAFF	TGTGCCAGCAAGATGGGACAAATGAACACTGAAGCTTTCTTT
TRBV6-9	-	TRBJ2-1	-	CASSSGGSNNEQFF	TGTGCCAGCAGTTCCGGAGGGTCAAACAATGAGCAGTTCTTC
TRBV5-1	-	TRBJ1-1	-	CASMWGAGTEAFF	TGCGCCAGCATGTGGGGGGCTGGTACTGAAGCTTTCTTT
TRBV9	few	TRBJ2-2	-	CASSVATVGELFF	TGTGCCAGCAGCGTAGCTACGGTCGGGGAGCTGTTTTTT